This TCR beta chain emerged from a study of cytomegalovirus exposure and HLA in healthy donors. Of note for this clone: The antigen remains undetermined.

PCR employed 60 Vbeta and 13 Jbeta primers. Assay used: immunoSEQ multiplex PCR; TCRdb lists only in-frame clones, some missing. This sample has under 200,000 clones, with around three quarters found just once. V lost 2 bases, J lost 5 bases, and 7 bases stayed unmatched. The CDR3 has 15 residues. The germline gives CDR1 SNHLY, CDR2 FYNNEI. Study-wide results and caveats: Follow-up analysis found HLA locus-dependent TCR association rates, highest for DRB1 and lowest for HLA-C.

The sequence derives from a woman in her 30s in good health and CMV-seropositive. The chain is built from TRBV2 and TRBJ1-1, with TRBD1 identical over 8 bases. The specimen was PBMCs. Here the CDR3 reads CASSEIAQGDTEAFF. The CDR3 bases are TGTGCCAGCAGTGAAATTGCACAGGGGGATACTGAAGCTTTCTTT.